The T cell receptor (beta chain) described here comes from a study of T cell responses to AZD1222 COVID-19 vaccine. Study findings and constraints: Sampling that yielded the repertoires occurred only after the peak T cell response.

With regard to this clone: Its antigen remains unknown.

Sequencing was performed with immunoSEQ multiplex PCR; in TCRdb, only in-frame clones are kept and a portion is missing. The table shows about 150,000 clones, with about nine tenths occurring only once. Germline assignment: CDR1 SEHNR and CDR2 FQNEAQ (reference sequence). This CDR3 is built from 14 residues. The V end lost 5 bases, the J end lost 2 bases, and 11 bases lay between the germline ends. This specimen consisted of peripheral blood, obtained on day 0 of AZD1222 vaccination. The rearrangement joins TRBV7-9 to TRBJ2-3; TRBD2 is a possible D gene (6 bases). This sequence was found in an adult in good health. CDR3 sequence reads: CASSPGLPTDTQYF. The DNA for the CDR3 is TGTGCCAGCAGCCCCGGACTACCCACAGATACGCAGTATTTT.